The 14 T cell receptor beta chains given below trace back to one sample, sequenced in a study of regulatory T cells in long-lasting Graves disease. Time point defined: newly diagnosed GD, antithyroid drugs for less than 3 months. With RNA extracted from PBMCs as input, the TCR library was made. The authors built TCR beta libraries using iRepertoire HTBI primers and Arm-PCR of CDR3 regions. MiXCR, applied by TCRdb to the multiplex PCR reads, yields one record per CDR3 protein. The table records about 380,000 distinct CDR3 sequences, around a sixth of them present only once. The specimen comprised peripheral blood mononuclear cells (PBMCs), sampled at new diagnosis, from a patient treated with antithyroid drugs. These receptors all come from a female donor with Graves disease.

On this clonotype: A much bigger clone sits one base away, suggesting this may be a read error. In DNA, the CDR3 is TGTGCCAGCAGTTCCCAACAGGCCAATGAGCAGTTCTTC. Protein: CASSSQQANEQFF. The chain is built from TRBV12-3 or TRBV12-4 and TRBJ2-1; D is possibly TRBD1 (5 bases). This CDR3 region has 13 residues. Trimming removed 4 bases from V and 6 bases from J, with 10 bases in between.

There are many counts of this clonotype. The rearrangement uses TRBV11-2 and TRBJ2-5; D possibly uses TRBD1 or TRBD2 (5 bases each). Trimming took off 4 bases at V and 4 bases at J, with 19 bases between the two ends. The CDR3 is made up of 16 amino acids. Germline V gives CDR1 SGHAT, CDR2 FQNNGV. The CDR3 reads CASSWDGPRRRETQYF. As DNA, the CDR3 is TGTGCCAGCAGCTGGGACGGACCCCGGAGGCGAGAGACCCAGTACTTC.

This clonotype was counted once. This rearrangement joins TRBV12-3 or TRBV12-4 to TRBJ1-1, with D uncertain. The CDR3 runs to 12 residues. The V end lost 2 bases, the J end lost 6 bases, and 7 bases lay between the germline ends. CDR3 loop: CASSLTASEAFF. The CDR3 DNA reads TGTGCCAGCAGTTTAACGGCATCTGAAGCTTTCTTT.

This clonotype was observed many times. The V and J genes are TRBV6-1 and TRBJ1-5, with D possibly being TRBD1 (5 bases). V lost 7 bases to trimming and J lost 1 base, with 11 bases between them. Per germline, CDR1 MNHNS and CDR2 SASEGT. There are 14 residues in the CDR3. Written as DNA, the CDR3 is TGTGCCAGCAAGTTTCAGGGAAGCAATCAGCCCCAGCATTTT. Translated: CASKFQGSNQPQHF.

This clonotype was detected only a few times. V and J are TRBV4-3 and TRBJ2-4; 9 nucleotides line up with TRBD2. Germline assignment: CDR1 LGHNA and CDR2 YSLEER. CDR3 length: 17 amino acids. Trimming took 2 bases from V and 2 from J; bases not matched to a gene: 7. The CDR3 DNA sequence: TGCGCCAGCAGCCAAAACGTAGCGGGAGTATCCAAAAACATTCAGTACTTC. It specifies CASSQNVAGVSKNIQYF.

At least ten counts were recorded for this clonotype. The chain employs TRBV11-2 and TRBJ1-2, with a tentative D call TRBD1 (5 bases). V was cut by 3 bases and J by 4 bases, with 18 bases left in between. The germline CDR1 and CDR2 sequences are SGHAT and FQNNGV. The CDR3 totals 16 residues. The chain's CDR3 is CASSLGPSGGRYGYTF. CDR3 DNA sequence: TGTGCCAGCAGCTTGGGTCCGTCGGGGGGTCGCTATGGCTACACCTTC. The full variable domain, rest sourced from reference TRBV11-2 and TRBJ1-2, is EAGVAQSPRYKIIEKRQSVAFWCNPISGHATLYWYQQILGQGPKLLIQFQNNGVVDDSQLPKDRFSAERLKGVDSTLKIQPAKLEDSAVYLCASSLGPSGGRYGYTFGSGTRLTVV.

The genes are TRBV20-1 and TRBJ2-7, with 8 positions matching TRBD2. J lost 2 bases, V lost 3 bases, and 9 bases had no gene match. In germline, CDR1 is DFQATT, CDR2 SNEGSKA (reference sequence). The CDR3 has 15 amino acids. DNA of the CDR3: TGCAGTGCTAGGGTTAGACTAGCGCACCCCTACGAGCAGTACTTC. It encodes CSARVRLAHPYEQYF.

This clonotype was observed a few times. This clone may be a read error of a much larger clone one base away. The V gene is TRBV4-3, the J gene TRBJ2-3; weak D call: TRBD2 (6 bases). Germline V gene lookup returns CDR1 LGHNA and CDR2 YSLEER. CDR3 length equals 15 residues. CDR3 sequence reads: CASGQGGDSTDTQYF. The DNA of the CDR3 is TGCGCCAGCGGCCAAGGCGGGGACAGCACAGATACGCAGTATTTT.

This clonotype was seen at least ten times. This rearrangement joins TRBV4-1 to TRBJ2-1; 8 nucleotides line up with TRBD2. The CDR3 consists of 16 residues. Germline-derived CDR1 and CDR2 are MGHRA and YSYEKL. The V gene end was trimmed by 0 bases and the J gene end by 7 bases; junction bases not matched to a gene: 8. Written as DNA, the CDR3 is TGCGCCAGCAGCCAAGATCAGCGGGAGCGGTATAATGAGCAGTTCTTC. Encoded protein: CASSQDQRERYNEQFF.

This clonotype was seen repeatedly, ten times or more. The chain employs TRBV11-3 and TRBJ2-2; TRBD1 is a possible D gene (5 bases). The CDR3 loop spans 13 amino acids. Between the trimmed V and J ends, which lost 7 bases and 5 bases, there was a span of 11 bases. CDR1 SGHNT and CDR2 YENEEA come from the germline V gene. CDR3 bases: TGTGCCAGCACCCAGGGAAGAACCGGGGAGCTGTTTTTT. It encodes CASTQGRTGELFF.

This clonotype was picked up many times. This chain links TRBV20-1 with TRBJ2-7, with D unresolved. The length of the CDR3 is 12 residues. CDR1 is DFQATT, CDR2 SNEGSKA, per germline (reference sequence). V lost 0 bases, J lost 5 bases, and 8 bases lay in between. For the CDR3, the DNA is TGCAGTGCTAGAGAGGGGTTAAACGAGCAGTACTTC. This codes for CSAREGLNEQYF.

In this sample, this clonotype turned up a few times. The chain joins TRBV7-2 to TRBJ2-3; D uncertain. The CDR3 is made up of 13 amino acids. Germline V gene sequence: CDR1 SGHTA, CDR2 FQGNSA. Trimming took 5 bases from V and 8 from J, leaving 14 bases between them. CDR3 in amino acids: CASSPEIQRTQYF. CDR3 DNA sequence: TGTGCCAGCAGCCCGGAGATACAACGTACGCAGTATTTT.

This clonotype was seen ten or more times. The chain couples TRBV7-9 to TRBJ1-1, with 7 bases aligning to TRBD1. The CDR3 consists of 14 residues. The germline V gene encodes CDR1 SEHNR and CDR2 FQNEAQ (reference sequence). V lost 11 bases and J lost 0; bases outside the gene matches: 9. For the CDR3, the DNA is TGTGCCGGGCAGGACAGGACGATGAACACTGAAGCTTTCTTT. As protein: CAGQDRTMNTEAFF. Together with reference TRBV7-9 and TRBJ1-1, the CDR3 gives the full variable domain: DTGVSQNPRHKITKRGQNVTFRCDPISEHNRLYWYRQTLGQGPEFLTYFQNEAQLEKSRLLSDRFSAERPKGSFSTLEIQRTEQGDSAMYLCAGQDRTMNTEAFFGQGTRLTVV.

The table lists this clonotype with many counts. The rearrangement joins TRBV5-1 to TRBJ2-2; either TRBD1 or TRBD2 may supply D (5 bases each). Germline V lookup: CDR1 SGHRS, CDR2 YFSETQ. V was shortened by 5 bases and J by 6 bases, with 14 bases between the two germline ends. The CDR3 is 14 amino acids. The CDR3 sequence: CASSRDGDPGELFF. The DNA of the CDR3 is TGCGCCAGCAGTAGGGACGGGGATCCCGGGGAGCTGTTTTTT.